This is a list of T cell receptor beta chains from one sample in a study of monozygotic twins with inflammatory bowel disease. TCRdb re-called the 5' RACE reads and gives one entry per CDR3 protein, without DNA. Reported are under 150,000 distinct CDR3 sequences; the ten largest clones contain 2% to 3%. Sequencing was carried out using blood. All receptors come from a human donor with ulcerative colitis or Crohn's disease, or a healthy co-twin of an affected twin (not recorded which). The CDR3 runs from the conserved cysteine through the conserved F or W.

TRBV5-1	TRBJ2-2	CASSLVRDGELFF
TRBV9	TRBJ2-5	CASSVGGVPQETQYF
TRBV20-1	TRBJ2-2	CSASKPAGTGELFF
TRBV20-1	TRBJ2-7	CSARAPRDSLTYEQYF
TRBV21-1	TRBJ1-1	CASPAGSMNTEAFF
TRBV4-3	TRBJ2-2	CASSQDGLAGGNTGELFF
TRBV7-6	TRBJ1-4	CASSAGWANEKLFF
TRBV20-1	TRBJ1-1	CSARSPGQGELAFF
TRBV20-1	TRBJ1-1	CSAPRDRGMNTEAFF
TRBV20-1	TRBJ2-7	CSASPALAGGLYEQYF
TRBV5-4	TRBJ2-7	CASTWGSKQYF
TRBV20-1	TRBJ1-5	CSATGDYQPQHF
TRBV5-4	TRBJ2-7	CASSLDGGNGYEQYF
TRBV28	TRBJ2-5	CASSLGVAEETQYF
TRBV18	TRBJ2-1	CASSPGTSGYNEQFF
TRBV7-2	TRBJ1-1	CASSFYNTEALF
TRBV7-3	TRBJ1-1	CASSPGQLNTEAFF
TRBV19	TRBJ1-2	CAAKAGGVNYGYTF
TRBV7-2	TRBJ2-5	CASSLYRGQETQYF
TRBV11-1	TRBJ1-1	CASSPRDSLNTEAFF
TRBV12-5	TRBJ2-1	CASGLTPDGKVDNEQFF
TRBV7-3	TRBJ2-5	CASSLTVLAGSLGTQYF
TRBV18	TRBJ2-7	CASSLWWQADSGEQYF
TRBV5-6	TRBJ1-1	CASSLRFGAEAFF
TRBV5-1	TRBJ2-1	CASSSGRSGSYNEQFF
TRBV4-2	TRBJ2-7	CASSQDRGGRSYEQYF
TRBV11-3	TRBJ2-7	CASSLVGTSGGASYEQYF
TRBV7-2	TRBJ2-5	CASSLGIPQYF
TRBV5-1	TRBJ2-1	CASSLAQLLNEQFF
TRBV20-1	TRBJ2-3	CSAPPGTGRTDTQYF
TRBV4-1	TRBJ1-5	CASSLQTGGNQPQHF
TRBV11-3	TRBJ2-1	CASSSPYNEQFF
TRBV6-5	TRBJ1-6	CASSYRPVLSYNSPLHF
TRBV7-2	TRBJ2-2	CASSLRPGYSTGELFF
TRBV28	TRBJ2-7	CASRPTGPTYEQYF
TRBV19	TRBJ2-6	CASRVRSDSISGANVLTF
TRBV4-3	TRBJ1-3	CASSQDPRQRPGNTIYF
TRBV6-1	TRBJ2-1	CASSEAWVLAHEQFF
TRBV6-1	TRBJ1-1	CASTLVGGITEAFF
TRBV12-3/TRBV12-4	TRBJ1-5	CASRGARGQPQHF
TRBV6-1	TRBJ2-2	CASSSGQGAVGELFF
TRBV20-1	TRBJ2-7	CSARVLAGVNEQYF
TRBV4-3	TRBJ2-7	CASSHRTGYEQYF
TRBV20-1	TRBJ1-5	CSATDRTRPRNQPQHF
TRBV27	TRBJ1-1	CASSSRGRGMTDTEAFF
TRBV12-3/TRBV12-4	TRBJ1-6	CASTPQDGGNSPLHF
TRBV18	TRBJ2-3	CASSQSGTDTQYF
TRBV6-5	TRBJ1-1	CASSWGAFINTEAFF
TRBV6-1	TRBJ1-2	CASSLGTGGSDGYTF
TRBV28	TRBJ1-5	CASSPRGGRNQPQHF
TRBV7-2	TRBJ1-4	CASSWTGATNEKLFF
TRBV5-1	TRBJ1-5	CASSLTGWGGNQPQHF
TRBV5-1	TRBJ2-2	CASSTGTQNTGELFF
TRBV12-3/TRBV12-4	TRBJ2-1	CASSLRVVNEQFF
TRBV7-2	TRBJ2-1	CASSLELGGNEQFF
TRBV4-1	TRBJ1-2	CASSQEQILYGYTF
TRBV18	TRBJ2-7	CASSLYDSSYEQYF
TRBV20-1	TRBJ2-5	CSAEGLAGARTETQYF
TRBV29-1	TRBJ1-2	CSVGRQPNYGYTF
TRBV6-2/TRBV6-3	TRBJ1-4	CASSPAPATNEKLFF